One and the same sample provided the 3 T cell receptor beta chains below, sequenced in a study of blood T cells in healthy people across ages. Then a second PCR, running roughly 6 to 12 cycles, was carried out with a sample-barcoded 5' primer and a J-beta primer mix. TCRdb re-derived calls from the 5' RACE reads in MiXCR, one entry per CDR3 protein. Of around 850,000 distinct CDR3 sequences detected, roughly 35% appear once; the ten largest clones hold 10% to 15%. Input material: blood. These receptors were taken from a man between 18 and 35 years old in good health.

The chain carries TRBV29-1 and TRBJ2-1; D is unclear. With 2 bases removed from V and 7 bases from J, the gap between germline ends came to 9 bases. The CDR3 has 12 amino acids. Germline-derived CDR1 and CDR2 are SQVTM and ANQGSEA. CDR3 loop: CSVESLWNEQFF. In nucleotides, the CDR3 is TGCAGCGTTGAATCTCTATGGAATGAGCAGTTCTTC.

Concerning this clonotype: This may be a read error, as it is one base from a much larger clone. The V call is TRBV7-2, the J call TRBJ2-1, with no clear D. Germline V gives CDR1 SGHTA, CDR2 FQGNSA. The CDR3 length is 11 residues. The CDR3 region is CSSSLFNEQFF. CDR3 bases: TGTTCCAGCAGCTTATTCAATGAGCAGTTCTTC.

This chain uses TRBV5-1 with TRBJ2-7, with D possibly TRBD1 on 5 matching bases. CDR1 and CDR2 (germline): SGHRS, YFSETQ. This CDR3 is 15 amino acids long. Trimming took 1 base from V and 0 from J, leaving 11 bases between them. This chain's CDR3 is CASSLWADSSYEQYF. CDR3 DNA: TGCGCCAGCAGCTTGTGGGCCGACAGCTCCTACGAGCAGTACTTC.